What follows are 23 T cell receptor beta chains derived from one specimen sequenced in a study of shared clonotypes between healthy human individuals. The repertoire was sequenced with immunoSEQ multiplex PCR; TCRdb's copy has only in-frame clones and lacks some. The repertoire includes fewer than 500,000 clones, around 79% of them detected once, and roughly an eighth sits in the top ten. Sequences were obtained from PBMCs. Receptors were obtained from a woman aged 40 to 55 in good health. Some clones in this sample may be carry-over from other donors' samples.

The CDR3 sequence: CACAKAYEQYF. CDR3 DNA sequence: TGTGCCTGTGCCAAAGCCTACGAGCAGTACTTC. The J gene is TRBJ2-7, the V gene TRBV30; D remains unclear. CDR1 and CDR2 (germline): GTSNPN, SVGIG (reference sequence). The CDR3 is 11 amino acids. Trimming took 6 bases from V and 2 from J, leaving 8 bases between them.

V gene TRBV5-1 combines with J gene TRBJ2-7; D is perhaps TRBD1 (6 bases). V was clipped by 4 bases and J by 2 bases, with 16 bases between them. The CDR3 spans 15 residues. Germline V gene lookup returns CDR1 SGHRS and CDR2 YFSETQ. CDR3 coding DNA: TGCGCCAGCAGCATCTCCGGGACACCAACCTACGAGCAGTACTTC. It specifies CASSISGTPTYEQYF.

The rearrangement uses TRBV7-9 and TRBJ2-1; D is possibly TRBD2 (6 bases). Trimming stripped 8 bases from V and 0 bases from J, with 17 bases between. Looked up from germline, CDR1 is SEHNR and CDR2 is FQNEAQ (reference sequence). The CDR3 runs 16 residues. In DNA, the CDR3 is TGTGCCAGCGGGGTCATCGGGAGCGTCTCCTACAATGAGCAGTTCTTC. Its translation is CASGVIGSVSYNEQFF.

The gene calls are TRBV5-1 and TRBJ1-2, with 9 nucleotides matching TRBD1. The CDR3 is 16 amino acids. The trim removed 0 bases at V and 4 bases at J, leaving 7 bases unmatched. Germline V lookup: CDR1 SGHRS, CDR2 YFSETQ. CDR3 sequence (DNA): TGCGCCAGCAGCTTGGGAACAGGGGGCGTTGGCTATGGCTACACCTTC. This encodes CASSLGTGGVGYGYTF.

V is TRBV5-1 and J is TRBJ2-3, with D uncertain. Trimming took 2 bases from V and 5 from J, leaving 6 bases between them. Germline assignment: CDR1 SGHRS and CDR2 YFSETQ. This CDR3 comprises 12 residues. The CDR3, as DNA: TGCGCCAGCAGCTTCGACCTAGATACGCAGTATTTT. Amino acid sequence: CASSFDLDTQYF.

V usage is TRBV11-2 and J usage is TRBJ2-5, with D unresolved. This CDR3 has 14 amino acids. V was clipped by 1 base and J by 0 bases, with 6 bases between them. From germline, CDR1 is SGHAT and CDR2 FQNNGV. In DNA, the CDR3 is TGTGCCAGCAGCTTAGGTATCCACCAAGAGACCCAGTACTTC. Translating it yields CASSLGIHQETQYF. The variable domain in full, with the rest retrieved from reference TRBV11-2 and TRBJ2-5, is EAGVAQSPRYKIIEKRQSVAFWCNPISGHATLYWYQQILGQGPKLLIQFQNNGVVDDSQLPKDRFSAERLKGVDSTLKIQPAKLEDSAVYLCASSLGIHQETQYFGPGTRLLVL.

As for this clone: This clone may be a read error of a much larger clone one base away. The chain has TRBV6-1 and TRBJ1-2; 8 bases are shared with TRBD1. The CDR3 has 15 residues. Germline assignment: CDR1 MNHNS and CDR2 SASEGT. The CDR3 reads CASSEVERTGSGHTF. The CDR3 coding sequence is TGTGCCAGCAGTGAAGTTGAGCGGACAGGGAGTGGCCACACCTTC.

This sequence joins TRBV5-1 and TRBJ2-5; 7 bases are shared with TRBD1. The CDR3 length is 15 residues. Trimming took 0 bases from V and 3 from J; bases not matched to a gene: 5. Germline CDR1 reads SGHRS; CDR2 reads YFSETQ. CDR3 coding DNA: TGCGCCAGCAGCTTGGCTGGGCAGGGGGAAGAGACCCAGTACTTC. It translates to CASSLAGQGEETQYF. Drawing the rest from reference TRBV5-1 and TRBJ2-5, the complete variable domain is KAGVTQTPRYLIKTRGQQVTLSCSPISGHRSVSWYQQTPGQGLQFLFEYFSETQRNKGNFPGRFSGRQFSNSRSEMNVSTLELGDSALYLCASSLAGQGEETQYFGPGTRLLVL.

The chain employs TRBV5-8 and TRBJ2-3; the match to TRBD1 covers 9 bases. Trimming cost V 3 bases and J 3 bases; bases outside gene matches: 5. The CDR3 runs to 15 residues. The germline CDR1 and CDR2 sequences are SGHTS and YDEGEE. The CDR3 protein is CASSWTGVGTDTQYF. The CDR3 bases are TGTGCCAGCAGCTGGACAGGGGTTGGTACAGATACGCAGTATTTT.

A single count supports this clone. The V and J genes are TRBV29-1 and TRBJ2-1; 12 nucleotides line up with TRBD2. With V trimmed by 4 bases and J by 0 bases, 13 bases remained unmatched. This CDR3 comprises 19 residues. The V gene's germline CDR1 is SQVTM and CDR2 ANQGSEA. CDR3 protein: CSVGPTSGRTYSSYNEQFF. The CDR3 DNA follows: TGCAGCGTTGGACCTACTAGCGGGAGGACCTATAGCTCCTACAATGAGCAGTTCTTC.

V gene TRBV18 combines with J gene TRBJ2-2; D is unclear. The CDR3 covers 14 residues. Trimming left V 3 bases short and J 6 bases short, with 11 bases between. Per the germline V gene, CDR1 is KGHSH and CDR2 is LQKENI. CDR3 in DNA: TGTGCCAGCTCACCCGACCTCGCGGCCGGGGAGCTGTTTTTT. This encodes CASSPDLAAGELFF.

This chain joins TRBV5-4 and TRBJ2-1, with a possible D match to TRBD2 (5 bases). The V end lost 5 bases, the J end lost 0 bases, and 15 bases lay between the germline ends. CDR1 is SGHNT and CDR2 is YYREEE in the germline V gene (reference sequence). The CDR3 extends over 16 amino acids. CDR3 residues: CASSRVAGHSYNEQFF. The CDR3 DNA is TGTGCCAGCAGTCGAGTCGCGGGCCACTCCTACAATGAGCAGTTCTTC.

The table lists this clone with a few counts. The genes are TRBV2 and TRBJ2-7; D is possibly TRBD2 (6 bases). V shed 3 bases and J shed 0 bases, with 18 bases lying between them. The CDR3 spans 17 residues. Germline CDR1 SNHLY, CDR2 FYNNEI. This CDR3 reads CASSDLVSGGSSYEQYF. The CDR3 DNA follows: TGTGCCAGCAGTGACCTAGTTAGCGGAGGGAGCTCCTACGAGCAGTACTTC.

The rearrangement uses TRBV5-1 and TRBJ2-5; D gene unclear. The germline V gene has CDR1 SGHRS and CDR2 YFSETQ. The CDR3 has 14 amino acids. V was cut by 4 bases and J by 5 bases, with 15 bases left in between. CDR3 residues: CASSPGQRMETQYF. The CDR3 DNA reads TGCGCCAGCAGCCCAGGCCAACGGATGGAGACCCAGTACTTC. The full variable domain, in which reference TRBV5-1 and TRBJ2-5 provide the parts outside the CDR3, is KAGVTQTPRYLIKTRGQQVTLSCSPISGHRSVSWYQQTPGQGLQFLFEYFSETQRNKGNFPGRFSGRQFSNSRSEMNVSTLELGDSALYLCASSPGQRMETQYFGPGTRLLVL.

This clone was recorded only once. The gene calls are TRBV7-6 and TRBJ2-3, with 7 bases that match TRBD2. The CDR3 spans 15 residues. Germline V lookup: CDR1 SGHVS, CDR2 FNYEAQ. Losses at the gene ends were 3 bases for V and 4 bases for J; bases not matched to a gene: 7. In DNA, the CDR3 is TGTGCCAGCAGCTTGGGCCGCGGGGGTCCAGATACGCAGTATTTT. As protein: CASSLGRGGPDTQYF.

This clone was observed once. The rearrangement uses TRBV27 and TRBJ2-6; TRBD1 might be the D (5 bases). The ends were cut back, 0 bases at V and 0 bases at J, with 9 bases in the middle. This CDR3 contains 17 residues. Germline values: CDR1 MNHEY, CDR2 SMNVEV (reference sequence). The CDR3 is CASSLSGPYSGANVLTF. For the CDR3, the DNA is TGTGCCAGCAGTTTATCGGGGCCTTACTCTGGGGCCAACGTCCTGACTTTC.

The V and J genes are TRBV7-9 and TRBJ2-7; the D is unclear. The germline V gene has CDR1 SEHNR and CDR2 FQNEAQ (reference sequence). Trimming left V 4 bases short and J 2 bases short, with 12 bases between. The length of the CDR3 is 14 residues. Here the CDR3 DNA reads TGTGCCAGCAGCTCGTTAGGGAAAACCTACGAGCAGTACTTC. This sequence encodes CASSSLGKTYEQYF.

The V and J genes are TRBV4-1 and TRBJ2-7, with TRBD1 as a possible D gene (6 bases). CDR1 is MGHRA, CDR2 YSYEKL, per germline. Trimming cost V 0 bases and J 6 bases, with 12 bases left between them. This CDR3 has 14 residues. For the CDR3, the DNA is TGCGCCAGCAGCCAAGAAACGAGGGGGTCCGAGCAGTACTTC. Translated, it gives CASSQETRGSEQYF.

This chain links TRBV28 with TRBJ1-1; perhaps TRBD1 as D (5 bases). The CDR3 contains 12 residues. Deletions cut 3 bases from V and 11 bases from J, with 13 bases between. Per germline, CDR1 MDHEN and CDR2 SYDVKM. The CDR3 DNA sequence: TGTGCCAGCAGTTTCGGGCCTCCAGGGGCTTTCTTT. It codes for CASSFGPPGAFF.

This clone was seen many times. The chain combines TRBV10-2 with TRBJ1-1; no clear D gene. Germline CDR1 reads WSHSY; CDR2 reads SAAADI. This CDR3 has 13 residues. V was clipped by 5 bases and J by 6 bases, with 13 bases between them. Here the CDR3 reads CASSRAVNAEAFF. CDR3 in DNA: TGCGCCAGCAGTCGGGCAGTCAACGCTGAAGCTTTCTTT.

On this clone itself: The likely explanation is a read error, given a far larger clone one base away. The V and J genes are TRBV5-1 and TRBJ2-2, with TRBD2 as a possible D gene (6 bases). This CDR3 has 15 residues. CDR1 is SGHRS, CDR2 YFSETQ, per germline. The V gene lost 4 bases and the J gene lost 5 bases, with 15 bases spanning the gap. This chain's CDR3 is CASSGSFGRTGELFF. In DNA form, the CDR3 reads TGCGCCAGCAGCGGTTCTTTCGGGAGAACCGGGGAGCTGTTTTTT.

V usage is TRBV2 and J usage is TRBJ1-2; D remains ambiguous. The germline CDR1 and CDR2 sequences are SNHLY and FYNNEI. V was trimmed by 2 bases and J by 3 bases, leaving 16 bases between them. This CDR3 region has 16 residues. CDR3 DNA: TGTGCCAGCAGTGAATCCGATCAGGACCTCTACTATGGCTACACCTTC. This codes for CASSESDQDLYYGYTF.

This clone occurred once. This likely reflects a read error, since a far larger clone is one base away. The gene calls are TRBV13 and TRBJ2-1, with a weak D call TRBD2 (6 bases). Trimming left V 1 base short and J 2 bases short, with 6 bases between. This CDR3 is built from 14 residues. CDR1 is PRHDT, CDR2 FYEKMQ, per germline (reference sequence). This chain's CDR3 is CASSLAGAYNEQFF. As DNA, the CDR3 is TGTGCCAGCAGCTTAGCGGGAGCCTACAATGAGCAGTTCTTC. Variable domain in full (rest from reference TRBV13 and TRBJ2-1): AAGVIQSPRHLIKEKRETATLKCYPIPRHDTVYWYQQGPGQDPQFLISFYEKMQSDKGSIPDRFSAQQFSDYHSELNMSSLELGDSALYFCASSLAGAYNEQFFGPGTRLTVL.